This is a list of T cell receptor beta chains from one sample in a study of blood T cells in healthy people across ages. TCRdb re-called the 5' RACE reads through MiXCR, storing one row per CDR3 protein. The sample records around 1.7 million distinct CDR3 sequences, roughly 27% being singletons. Sequencing was performed on blood. These receptors were taken from a woman aged 25-40 years in good health. Each CDR3 is given with its conserved first and last residue. D genes are given only for firm matches. A row's size may be missing; if present it is once, few, many or a size class.

CASSFGREPPYEQYF TGTGCCAGCAGTTTCGGTCGCGAGCCCCCCTACGAGCAGTACTTC . TRBJ2-7 TRBV9 .
CASSLGSSGANVLTF TGCGCCAGCAGCTTGGGTAGCTCTGGGGCCAACGTCCTGACTTTC . TRBJ2-6 TRBV5-1 many
CASFSPYYFYNEQFF TGTGCCAGCTTTTCCCCATACTACTTCTACAATGAGCAGTTCTTC . TRBJ2-1 TRBV6-8 many
CSVDHEEKLFF TGCAGTGTTGACCATGAGGAAAAACTGTTTTTT . TRBJ1-4 TRBV20-1 few
CSARDQRAGGRPQYF TGCAGTGCTAGAGATCAGAGGGCGGGGGGGCGACCCCAGTACTTC TRBD2 TRBJ2-5 TRBV20-1 .
CASSLGDRDQPQHF TGTGCCAGCAGCTTAGGGGACAGAGATCAGCCCCAGCATTTT . TRBJ1-5 TRBV13 .
CASSLPPITYNEQFF TGTGCCAGCAGTTTACCGCCTATAACCTACAATGAGCAGTTCTTC . TRBJ2-1 TRBV28 .
CASGGWLNYGYTF TGTGCCAGCGGAGGGTGGCTTAACTATGGCTACACCTTC . TRBJ1-2 TRBV28 .
CASRGGGSKEKLFF TGTGCCAGCAGGGGCGGGGGCTCGAAAGAAAAACTGTTTTTT . TRBJ1-4 TRBV2 .
CASSFGGRYYEQYF TGTGCCAGCAGTTTCGGGGGTCGGTACTACGAGCAGTACTTC . TRBJ2-7 TRBV12-3/TRBV12-4 .
CASSSDRGPYNEQFF TGTGCCAGCAGTTCGGACAGGGGGCCCTACAATGAGCAGTTCTTC TRBD1 TRBJ2-1 TRBV12-3/TRBV12-4 many
CASRFGRIEAFF TGTGCCAGCAGGTTCGGACGGATTGAAGCTTTCTTT . TRBJ1-1 TRBV28 .
CASSFAGGVINEQFF TGTGCCAGCAGCTTTGCAGGGGGCGTCATTAATGAGCAGTTCTTC TRBD1 TRBJ2-1 TRBV7-2 few
CASSQDLARTDTQYF TGTGCCAGCAGTCAGGACTTAGCACGCACAGATACGCAGTATTTT . TRBJ2-3 TRBV27 many
CASSLGMSSTDTQYF TGTGCCAGCAGCCTAGGGATGTCTAGCACAGATACGCAGTATTTT . TRBJ2-3 TRBV3-1 .
CASSLVRRAVSYNEQFF TGTGCCAGCAGCTTGGTACGGAGGGCCGTTTCCTACAATGAGCAGTTCTTC . TRBJ2-1 TRBV5-4 .
CASCKTGNYGYIF TGTGCCAGCTGCAAAACAGGGAACTATGGCTACATCTTC . TRBJ1-2 TRBV27 once
CASRRDRVSIEQYF TGTGCCAGCAGGCGGGACAGGGTATCCATCGAGCAGTACTTC TRBD1 TRBJ2-7 TRBV28 .
CASSRGRGYTGTEAFF TGCGCCAGCAGCCGGGGTAGGGGCTACACCGGGACTGAAGCTTTCTTT . TRBJ1-1 TRBV5-1 few
CSAAGELTNEKLFF TGCAGTGCTGCGGGCGAATTAACTAATGAAAAACTGTTTTTT . TRBJ1-4 TRBV20-1 once
CSASGGANEKLFF TGCAGTGCTAGCGGGGGAGCTAATGAAAAACTGTTTTTT . TRBJ1-4 TRBV20-1 .
CSSPVSGNTQYF TGCAGCTCTCCCGTGTCAGGGAATACGCAGTATTTT . TRBJ2-3 TRBV29-1 .
CASSTRPSGSYEQYF TGTGCCAGCAGCACCCGACCTAGCGGATCCTACGAGCAGTACTTC TRBD2 TRBJ2-7 TRBV7-2 .
CASSLEFTGHNEQFF TGTGCCAGCAGCTTAGAATTTACAGGGCACAATGAGCAGTTCTTC . TRBJ2-1 TRBV7-6 .
CASGSTFRGEETQYF TGTGCTAGTGGTTCGACTTTCAGGGGTGAAGAGACCCAGTACTTC . TRBJ2-5 TRBV12-5 few
CASSFTVGEQYF TGTGCCAGCAGTTTCACAGTGGGCGAGCAGTACTTC . TRBJ2-7 TRBV28 few
CASSLGQGASPGYTF TGTGCCAGCAGCTTAGGGCAGGGGGCCTCGCCTGGCTACACCTTC TRBD1 TRBJ1-2 TRBV13 few
CASSPGVAGGGEQFF TGTGCCAGCAGCCCGGGGGTAGCGGGAGGCGGTGAGCAGTTCTTC TRBD2 TRBJ2-1 TRBV5-6 .
CASSHKLVEQFF TGTGCCAGCAGTCATAAGTTGGTTGAGCAGTTCTTC . TRBJ2-1 TRBV12-3/TRBV12-4 many
CAWSDVIDNEQFF TGTGCCTGGAGTGACGTTATTGACAATGAGCAGTTCTTC . TRBJ2-1 TRBV30 few
CASSWGSFNSPLHF TGCGCCAGCAGCTGGGGGTCCTTTAATTCACCCCTCCACTTT . TRBJ1-6 TRBV5-1 few
CSASGDRGTEAFF TGCAGTGCTAGTGGGGACAGAGGGACTGAAGCTTTCTTT TRBD1 TRBJ1-1 TRBV20-1 .
CASSSLREYGYIF TGTGCCAGCAGTTCGCTCCGGGAGTATGGCTACATCTTC . TRBJ1-2 TRBV6-5 .
CASSGTGTKSEQYF TGTGCCAGCAGTGGGACGGGTACTAAGTCCGAGCAGTACTTC . TRBJ2-7 TRBV12-3/TRBV12-4 many
CASGSGQGVNEQYF TGTGCTAGTGGATCAGGGCAGGGGGTCAACGAGCAGTACTTC TRBD1 TRBJ2-7 TRBV12-5 many
CASRKGLAKYNEQFF TGCGCCAGCAGAAAGGGACTAGCGAAGTACAATGAGCAGTTCTTC TRBD2 TRBJ2-1 TRBV5-1 many
CASSLGTGEANTQYF TGTGCCAGCAGCTTAGGGACAGGGGAGGCAAATACGCAGTATTTT TRBD1 TRBJ2-3 TRBV11-2 .
CASSHGQVATYEQYF TGTGCCAGCAGCCACGGACAGGTCGCAACCTACGAGCAGTACTTC TRBD1 TRBJ2-7 TRBV3-1 many
CASRPDRAYNQPQHF TGTGCCAGCAGGCCCGACAGGGCTTACAATCAGCCCCAGCATTTT TRBD1 TRBJ1-5 TRBV6-5 .
CASSHGGTQYF TGTGCCAGCAGCCACGGGGGTACGCAGTATTTT . TRBJ2-3 TRBV14 many
CASTPQSERDEQFF TGTGCCAGCACCCCTCAGTCCGAACGCGATGAGCAGTTCTTC . TRBJ2-1 TRBV7-9 .
CASSSLRANTIYF TGTGCCAGCAGCTCCCTTCGGGCAAACACCATATATTTT . TRBJ1-3 TRBV6-5 .
CASSQDRDSGDQETQYF TGCGCCAGCAGCCAAGATCGGGATAGCGGGGACCAAGAGACCCAGTACTTC TRBD2 TRBJ2-5 TRBV4-3 few
CASSEALVMDEQFF TGTGCCAGCAGTGAAGCGCTCGTGATGGATGAGCAGTTCTTC . TRBJ2-1 TRBV2 .
CASSQDGVPETQYF TGTGCCAGCAGTCAGGACGGGGTACCAGAGACCCAGTACTTC . TRBJ2-5 TRBV28 once
CASSQNADTQYF TGTGCCAGCAGCCAGAACGCAGATACGCAGTATTTT . TRBJ2-3 TRBV7-2 .
CAAGKPSSYEQYF TGTGCCGCAGGAAAGCCTAGCTCCTACGAGCAGTACTTC . TRBJ2-7 TRBV7-9 .
CASSQRRVGAFF TGTGCCAGCAGCCAGAGGCGAGTAGGAGCTTTCTTT . TRBJ1-1 TRBV7-2 .
CASSQVFSGANVLTF TGCGCCAGCAGCCAAGTTTTCTCTGGGGCCAACGTCCTGACTTTC . TRBJ2-6 TRBV4-1 many
CASRDSLETQYF TGCGCCAGTCGGGACTCCTTAGAGACCCAGTACTTC . TRBJ2-5 TRBV20-1 few
CASRGGYRAFSYNEQYF TGTGCCAGCAGGGGGGGATACAGGGCGTTCTCCTACAATGAGCAGTACTTC . TRBJ2-7 TRBV11-2 few
CASSPSFGGPVQRYEQYF TGTGCCAGCAGCCCATCTTTCGGTGGCCCGGTACAGCGATACGAGCAGTACTTC . TRBJ2-7 TRBV11-2 .
CASSDGGLGTDEQFF TGTGCCAGCAGTGACGGGGGGCTCGGTACCGATGAGCAGTTCTTC . TRBJ2-1 TRBV6-1 .
CASSRTLSSYNEQFF TGCGCCAGCAGCCGAACCTTGAGCTCCTACAATGAGCAGTTCTTC . TRBJ2-1 TRBV5-1 many